A selection of T cell receptor beta chains follows, all from one sample in a study of T cells in Graves' hyperthyroidism and ophthalmopathy. MiXCR was run by TCRdb on the multiplex PCR reads, yielding one entry per CDR3 protein. Among 500,000 to 650,000 distinct CDR3 sequences listed, roughly 14% were seen once. The sequenced sample was blood. The origin of the receptors is a woman aged 45-65 years with Graves' ophthalmopathy. Both conserved end residues are part of each CDR3. Fields, in order: clone size, V gene, J gene, D gene, CDR3 DNA, CDR3 protein. The D gene is left open where the match is weak. The listing skips clone size in some rows; elsewhere it reads once, few, many or a size class.

>many|TRBV11-2|TRBJ2-1|-
TGTGCCAGCAGCAACGGACAGTCCTACAATGAGCAGTTCTTC
CASSNGQSYNEQFF
>-|TRBV7-3|TRBJ2-1|TRBD2
TGTGCCAGCAGCTCGGGACTAGCGGGAGGTCCATCCAATGAGCAGTTCTTC
CASSSGLAGGPSNEQFF
>many|TRBV2|TRBJ1-6|TRBD1
TGTGCCAGCAGGGGGGGACAGGGCGTGAATTCACCCCTCCACTTT
CASRGGQGVNSPLHF
>many|TRBV10-3|TRBJ2-1|TRBD1
TGTGCCATCAGTGCAAGGGACAGCCGCTCCTACAATGAGCAGTTCTTC
CAISARDSRSYNEQFF
>many|TRBV12-3/TRBV12-4|TRBJ1-1|TRBD1
TGTGCCAGCAGTAATTCGGGACAGGGAGATGAAGCTTTCTTT
CASSNSGQGDEAFF
>many|TRBV7-8|TRBJ2-5|-
TGTGCCAGCAGCTTAGCGGCCAGGGGCACCCAAGAGACCCAGTACTTC
CASSLAARGTQETQYF
>-|TRBV19|TRBJ2-7|TRBD2
TGTGCCAGTAGTAGCCCGCGGGGGTATTACGAGCAGTACTTC
CASSSPRGYYEQYF
>many|TRBV9|TRBJ2-3|-
TGTGCCAGCAGCGCAGCGAGTACGACAGATACGCAGTATTTT
CASSAASTTDTQYF
>-|TRBV6-1|TRBJ2-5|-
TGTGCCAGCACGGGACAACCCCAAGAGACCCAGTACTTC
CASTGQPQETQYF
>many|TRBV6-2/TRBV6-3|TRBJ2-1|-
TGTGCCAGCAGATACTTGGGCAATGAGCAGTTCTTC
CASRYLGNEQFF
>few|TRBV6-2/TRBV6-3|TRBJ2-1|TRBD1
TGTGCCAGCAAGACAGGGGGGCAAAGCTCCTACAATGAGCAGTTCTTC
CASKTGGQSSYNEQFF
>-|TRBV7-9|TRBJ2-3|TRBD2
TGTGCCAGCAGCTCACAGCGGGAGGGCCTTTCAGATACGCAGTATTTT
CASSSQREGLSDTQYF
>-|TRBV28|TRBJ1-1|-
TGTACCAGCAGTTTCGGAGTAGGCACTGAAGCTTTCTTT
CTSSFGVGTEAFF
>many|TRBV27|TRBJ2-1|TRBD1
TGTGCCAGCAGTTTATTTGCAGGGTGGAGGACAGGGTTCGATGAGCAGTTCTTC
CASSLFAGWRTGFDEQFF
>many|TRBV27|TRBJ2-7|-
TGTGCCAGAAGCCCCTGGGGGCCTCTCTCCTACGAGCAGTACTTC
CARSPWGPLSYEQYF
>many|TRBV5-6|TRBJ1-1|-
TGTGCCAGCAGCTTGGCCGGGGGCGGGAACACTGAAGCTTTCTTT
CASSLAGGGNTEAFF
>few|TRBV5-1|TRBJ2-7|-
TGCGCCAGCTACCCGGGACTGACCTCCTACGAGCAGTACTTC
CASYPGLTSYEQYF
>once|TRBV12-3/TRBV12-4|TRBJ2-3|-
TGTGCCATCCTACGGGATACGCAGTATTTT
CAILRDTQYF
>-|TRBV6-2/TRBV6-3|TRBJ2-5|TRBD2
TGTGCCAGCAGTTACCTAGCGGGGGGGAACCAAGAGACCCAGTACTTC
CASSYLAGGNQETQYF
>many|TRBV20-1|TRBJ2-5|-
TGCAGTGCTAGAGAGAGGACGGTCCAAGAGACCCAGTACTTC
CSARERTVQETQYF
>-|TRBV7-2|TRBJ1-5|TRBD1
TGTGCCAGCAGTTCCAATACAGGGGCAGGGGATCAGCCCCAGCATTTT
CASSSNTGAGDQPQHF
>many|TRBV28|TRBJ1-1|-
TGTGCCAGCAGCCCGACAGCTAACACTGAAGCTTTCTTT
CASSPTANTEAFF
>many|TRBV15|TRBJ2-3|-
TGTGCCACCAGCAGAGAAACGTGGAGAGATACGCAGTATTTT
CATSRETWRDTQYF
>many|TRBV2|TRBJ2-1|TRBD2
TGTGCCAGCATGCTAGCGGGAGGGCCTGTAGTAAATGAGCAGTTCTTC
CASMLAGGPVVNEQFF
>few|TRBV9|TRBJ2-1|-
TGTGCCAGCGACCAGGGACTCAATGAGCAGTTCTTC
CASDQGLNEQFF
>many|TRBV27|TRBJ2-7|TRBD2
TGTGCCAGCAGTTTATCGGGACTAGCGGGAGGGCCACACGAGCAGTACTTC
CASSLSGLAGGPHEQYF
>few|TRBV4-1|TRBJ2-5|-
TGCGCCAGCAGCCCGCCTGACAACTTAGAGACCCAGTACTTC
CASSPPDNLETQYF
>many|TRBV11-1|TRBJ2-7|-
TGTGCCAGCAGCTCCAGGACTTCGGGCCTTTACGAGCAGTACTTC
CASSSRTSGLYEQYF
>-|TRBV10-3|TRBJ2-2|-
TGTGCCATCAGTGAGTCGGAACAAGCCGGGCGGGTAGGCGGGGAGCTGTTTTTT
CAISESEQAGRVGGELFF
>many|TRBV28|TRBJ2-5|-
TGTGCCAGCAGTTATGAGGGGCGCCTGGAGACCCAGTACTTC
CASSYEGRLETQYF
>-|TRBV4-3|TRBJ1-4|-
TGCGCCAGCAGCCAATTCCGAGGGGGAACTAATGAAAAACTGTTTTTT
CASSQFRGGTNEKLFF
>many|TRBV29-1|TRBJ2-3|-
TGCAGCGTGCGAATTGGTCCCACAGATACGCAGTATTTT
CSVRIGPTDTQYF
>many|TRBV2|TRBJ2-1|-
TGTGCCAGCAGTGACCAGGGGAGGGATGAGCAGTTCTTC
CASSDQGRDEQFF
>-|TRBV4-3|TRBJ2-5|TRBD2
TGCGCCAGCAGCCTCTCCGGGACTAGGAGTCAAGAGACCCAGTACTTC
CASSLSGTRSQETQYF
>few|TRBV7-3|TRBJ2-3|TRBD2
TGTGCCAGCAGCTTATTTAGCGGGAGGGCCGAAGGTACGCAGTATTTT
CASSLFSGRAEGTQYF
>many|TRBV3-1|TRBJ2-1|-
TGTGCCAGCAGCTTTGACTTAGGCTCCTACAATGAGCAGTTCTTC
CASSFDLGSYNEQFF
>many|TRBV28|TRBJ1-2|TRBD1
TGTGCCAGCAGGGAGCCGCAGGGGGTGTACGGCTACACCTTC
CASREPQGVYGYTF
>-|TRBV19|TRBJ1-1|-
TGTGCCAGTACCAGGACTATAGTGGGCACTGAAGCTTTCTTT
CASTRTIVGTEAFF
>-|TRBV11-2|TRBJ2-1|TRBD2
TGTGCCAGCAGCTTACAAATAGCGGGAGGGAACAATGAGCAGTTCTTC
CASSLQIAGGNNEQFF
>many|TRBV5-8|TRBJ2-3|-
TGTGCCAGCAGCCCGCGAGGGGAGATCCGCACAGATACGCAGTATTTT
CASSPRGEIRTDTQYF
>-|TRBV29-1|TRBJ2-7|-
TGCAGCGTTGTTCCAGGGCGCTACGAGCAGTACTTC
CSVVPGRYEQYF
>-|TRBV27|TRBJ2-5|TRBD2
TGTGCCAGCAGTCCATCACTAGCGGGAATGGAGACCCAGTACTTC
CASSPSLAGMETQYF
>-|TRBV9|TRBJ2-2|TRBD2
TGTGCCAGCAGCGTAGCAAGCGGGAGGGCCGTCGGGGAGCTGTTTTTT
CASSVASGRAVGELFF
>once|TRBV15|TRBJ1-2|-
TGTGCCACCAGCAGGGATAGCAATGGCTACACCTTC
CATSRDSNGYTF
>few|TRBV6-1|TRBJ2-7|TRBD2
TGTGCCAGCAGTGACCCGGGAGGTTTTAGAGGCGAGCAGTACTTC
CASSDPGGFRGEQYF
>many|TRBV27|TRBJ2-7|TRBD2
TGTGCCAGCAGACTAGCGGGAGTTAACGAGCAGTACTTC
CASRLAGVNEQYF
>-|TRBV2|TRBJ2-1|TRBD1
TGTGCCAGCAGTGAATCGGGACAGAACAATGAGCAGTTCTTC
CASSESGQNNEQFF
>many|TRBV28|TRBJ2-7|TRBD2
TGTGCCAGCACCGTACTAGCGGGAGTACGAGAGCAGTACTTC
CASTVLAGVREQYF
>many|TRBV18|TRBJ2-1|TRBD2
TGTGCCAGCTCACCACTCCAGCGGGAGCTATCCTACAATGAGCAGTTCTTC
CASSPLQRELSYNEQFF
>many|TRBV5-8|TRBJ1-2|-
TGTGCCAGCAGCTTGGTGGCGGTCGGTGGCTACACCTTC
CASSLVAVGGYTF
>-|TRBV11-3|TRBJ2-2|TRBD2
TGTGCCAGCAGCCCTTTTCAGCGGGGCGACACCGGGGAGCTGTTTTTT
CASSPFQRGDTGELFF
>few|TRBV5-6|TRBJ1-4|-
TGTGCCAGCAGCGGGATCAGACCAACTAATGAAAAACTGTTTTTT
CASSGIRPTNEKLFF
>many|TRBV20-1|TRBJ2-1|TRBD2
TGCAGTGCAATAGCGGGAGTCTCCTACAATGAGCAGTTCTTC
CSAIAGVSYNEQFF
>few|TRBV7-9|TRBJ1-6|-
TGTGCCAGCAGCCAAGAGTTCGGCGGAAACTATAATTCACCCCTCCACTTT
CASSQEFGGNYNSPLHF
>many|TRBV2|TRBJ2-7|TRBD2
TGTGCCAGCAGTGGGACTAGCGGGAGGGTATACTACGAGCAGTACTTC
CASSGTSGRVYYEQYF
>few|TRBV13|TRBJ2-1|-
TGTGCCAGCAGCCAAAATAGGGGCGGCGGAAACTACAATGAGCAGTTCTTC
CASSQNRGGGNYNEQFF
>-|TRBV27|TRBJ2-7|TRBD1
TGTGCCAGCAGTTTATTCGGACAGGGTTCCCCCTACGAGCAGTACTTC
CASSLFGQGSPYEQYF
>-|TRBV28|TRBJ1-1|-
TGTGCCACCGCCAAGGGGTACACTGAAGCTTTCTTT
CATAKGYTEAFF
>many|TRBV28|TRBJ2-7|TRBD2
TGTGCCAGCAGTTTGGCGGGACTAGCGGGAGGTCGGCAGTACTTC
CASSLAGLAGGRQYF